The 2 T cell receptor beta chains given below trace back to one sample, sequenced in a study of T cell repertoires in ileal Crohn's disease. The protocol was immunoSEQ multiplex PCR, while the TCRdb copy is restricted to in-frame clones and leaves out a portion. The sample yields approximately 13,000 clones, around 80% seen once. The time point: neoterminal ileum biopsy at postoperative endoscopy, about 6 months after surgery. Specimen: ileal tissue. The source is an adult with Crohn's disease.

The gene calls are TRBV7-6 and TRBJ2-5; a possible D gene is TRBD2 (6 bases). The V gene lost 1 base and the J gene lost 5 bases, with 8 bases spanning the gap. CDR1 is SGHVS, CDR2 FNYEAQ, per germline. The CDR3 runs 13 residues. CDR3 nucleotide sequence: TGTGCCAGCAGCTTAGTGGAGGGGGAGACCCAGTACTTC. This codes for CASSLVEGETQYF.

In this sample, this clone turned up once. V and J are TRBV7-2 and TRBJ2-2; TRBD2 agrees at 14 bases. Germline V gene sequence: CDR1 SGHTA, CDR2 FQGNSA. V gave up 5 bases and J gave up 6 bases; unmatched junction bases: 2. This CDR3 spans 15 amino acids. The CDR3 is CASSRTSGRSGELFF. CDR3 bases: TGTGCCAGCAGCCGGACTAGCGGGAGGTCCGGGGAGCTGTTTTTT. The full variable domain, with the rest looked up from reference TRBV7-2 and TRBJ2-2, is GAGVSQSPSNKVTEKGKDVELRCDPISGHTALYWYRQSLGQGLEFLIYFQGNSAPDKSGLPSDRFSAERTGGSVSTLTIQRTQQEDSAVYLCASSRTSGRSGELFFGEGSRLTVL.